The sequence of this T cell receptor beta chain was determined in a study of response to subunit inactivated influenza vaccine. General study points: It was suggested by the authors that few new T cells are recruited by each seasonal influenza vaccination.

This clonotype was detected ten times or more. What it binds is unknown. One entry per CDR3 protein, called by TCRdb with MiXCR from the RT-PCR reads. The data contain approximately 480,000 distinct CDR3 sequences, approximately 11% of them singletons. Between the trimmed V and J ends, which lost 2 bases and 0 bases, there was a span of 14 bases. This CDR3 has 15 amino acids. Germline V lookup: CDR1 DFQATT, CDR2 SNEGSKA (reference sequence). The sequencing here drew on PBMCs from blood, taken roughly 46 days after vaccination. The clonotype comes from a man over 45 who received an inactivated influenza vaccine. This chain connects TRBV20-1 to TRBJ2-7, with D uncertain. The CDR3 region is CSARLPDGYSYEQYF. CDR3 in DNA: TGCAGTGCTAGATTACCAGACGGCTACTCCTACGAGCAGTACTTC.